This T cell receptor beta chain was recorded in a study of shared clonotypes between healthy human individuals. Study-level background: With ages of 18 to 49, the donors were a couple of women and a few men.

V was shortened by 0 bases and J by 4 bases, with 11 bases between the two germline ends. CDR1 and CDR2 from the germline V gene are SGHRS and YFSETQ. The CDR3 spans 15 residues. TCRdb's table, derived via immunoSEQ multiplex PCR, lists solely in-frame clones and lacks some. The data hold a few million clones, with about 90% observed a single time. Sequenced material: naive CD4+ T cells from PBMCs. Regarding subset: CD45RA+ positively selected. This chain joins TRBV5-1 and TRBJ1-3; D remains unclear. The TCR comes from a man between 18 and 35 years old in good health. Some clones in this sample may be carry-over from other donors' samples. In nucleotides, the CDR3 is TGCGCCAGCAGCTTGGGGGTCCCGTCCGGAAACACCATATATTTT. Its protein product is CASSLGVPSGNTIYF.